This T cell receptor (beta chain) originates from a study of Graves' ophthalmopathy and Graves' hyperthyroidism. Overall study: Upon initial diagnosis and before any treatment, peripheral blood was collected. Points from the study as a whole: Ophthalmopathy progression was predicted by the model at 70.59% sensitivity and approximately 72% specificity.

From RNA, the CDR3 regions of TCR beta chains were amplified and sequenced. Second-round multiplex PCR came after a first-round RT-PCR that employed HTBI primers. Each CDR3 protein is one row after TCRdb ran MiXCR on the multiplex PCR reads. The profile shows about 180,000 distinct CDR3 sequences, over 35% of them singletons. Exclusion covered patients with other autoimmune diseases or uncontrolled infections (as well as pregnancy or lactation). The diagnosis was founded upon clinical symptoms, serum thyroxine, TRAb, thyroid ultrasound and orbital computed tomography. V was pared by 4 bases and J by 0 bases, with 7 bases between. Germline-derived CDR1 and CDR2 are SQVTM and ANQGSEA. The CDR3 is made up of 12 amino acids. Comment on this clonotype: Antigen unknown.

The specimen was peripheral blood. The sequence was obtained from a woman in her thirties or forties with Graves' ophthalmopathy. The rearrangement uses TRBV29-1 and TRBJ2-7; D assignment may be TRBD1 or TRBD2 (5 bases each). The CDR3 here is CSVGGFSYEQYF. Written as DNA, the CDR3 is TGCAGCGTTGGGGGGTTCTCCTACGAGCAGTACTTC.